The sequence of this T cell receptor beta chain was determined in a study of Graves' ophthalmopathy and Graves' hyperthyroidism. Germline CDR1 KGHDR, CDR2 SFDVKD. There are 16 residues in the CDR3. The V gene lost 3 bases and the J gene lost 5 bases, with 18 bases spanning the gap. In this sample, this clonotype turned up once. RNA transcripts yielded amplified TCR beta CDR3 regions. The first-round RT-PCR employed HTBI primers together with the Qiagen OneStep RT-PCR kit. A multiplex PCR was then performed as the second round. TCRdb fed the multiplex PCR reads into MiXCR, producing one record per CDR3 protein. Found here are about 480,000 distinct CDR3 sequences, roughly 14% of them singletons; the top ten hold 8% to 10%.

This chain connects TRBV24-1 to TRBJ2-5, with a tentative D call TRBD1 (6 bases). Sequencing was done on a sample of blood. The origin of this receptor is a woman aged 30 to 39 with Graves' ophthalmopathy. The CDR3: CATSDPFGGARETQYF. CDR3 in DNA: TGTGCCACCAGTGATCCTTTTGGGGGCGCAAGGGAGACCCAGTACTTC.